These T cell receptor beta chains were read from a single sample in a study of blood T cells in healthy people across ages. TCRdb reprocessed the 5' RACE reads with MiXCR, giving one entry per CDR3 protein. The sample lists hundreds of thousands of distinct CDR3 sequences, roughly 26% occurring once. The sample was also linked to a second study, of T cells of mothers and their children.

The material sequenced was blood. Every receptor here comes from a boy younger than 18 in good health. CDR3s include the opening cysteine and the closing phenylalanine or tryptophan. The order of the fields is clone size, J gene, D gene, V gene, CDR3 DNA, CDR3 protein. D genes are given only for firm matches. Only part of the rows carry a size: once, few, many, or a class if the clone is expanded.

size: NA; J: TRBJ2-6; D: NA; V: TRBV7-3; DNA: TGTGCCAGCAGCATTGATTCTTCTGGGGCCAACGTCCTGACTTTC; CDR3: CASSIDSSGANVLTF
size: NA; J: TRBJ1-4; D: NA; V: TRBV4-1; DNA: TGCGCCAGCAGCTCCCCAGGGAACCTTGAAGGAAAACTGTTTTTT; CDR3: CASSSPGNLEGKLFF
size: NA; J: TRBJ2-7; D: NA; V: TRBV28; DNA: TGTGCCAGCAGTGTGGACGTCTCCTACGAGCAGTACTTC; CDR3: CASSVDVSYEQYF
size: few; J: TRBJ2-5; D: NA; V: TRBV12-3/TRBV12-4; DNA: TGTGCCAGCAGCCCCCCCCTAGGGAGGTTCCAAGAGACCCAGTACTTC; CDR3: CASSPPLGRFQETQYF
size: many; J: TRBJ2-2; D: NA; V: TRBV27; DNA: TGTGCCAGCAGTTTTACAGGCGCCGGGGAGCTGTTTTTT; CDR3: CASSFTGAGELFF
size: NA; J: TRBJ2-1; D: NA; V: TRBV7-9; DNA: TGTGCCAGCAGCTCGCGGCCGGGGGATGAGCAGTTCTTC; CDR3: CASSSRPGDEQFF
size: NA; J: TRBJ1-1; D: NA; V: TRBV2; DNA: TGTGCCAGCCCCCCGGGGCCCGAGAACACTGAAGCTTTCTTT; CDR3: CASPPGPENTEAFF
size: NA; J: TRBJ2-1; D: NA; V: TRBV6-5; DNA: TGTGCCAGCAGTTATGATGGCAGGGGAAACTTAAATGAGCAGTTCTTC; CDR3: CASSYDGRGNLNEQFF
size: NA; J: TRBJ1-5; D: TRBD1; V: TRBV20-1; DNA: TGCAGTGCTTCCAGGGGGACAGTGTATCAGCCCCAGCATTTT; CDR3: CSASRGTVYQPQHF
size: few; J: TRBJ2-3; D: NA; V: TRBV6-5; DNA: TGTGCCAGCAGTTACTCGCCGGCCCACACAGATACGCAGTATTTT; CDR3: CASSYSPAHTDTQYF
size: few; J: TRBJ2-5; D: TRBD2; V: TRBV12-5; DNA: TGTGCTAGTGATTTTTCCGGGACTAGCTCCCAAGAGACCCAGTACTTC; CDR3: CASDFSGTSSQETQYF
size: NA; J: TRBJ2-5; D: TRBD2; V: TRBV12-5; DNA: TGTGCTAGTGGTGGGGGACTAGCGGGGGGGCCTTGGGAGACCCAGTACTTC; CDR3: CASGGGLAGGPWETQYF
size: NA; J: TRBJ2-1; D: NA; V: TRBV30; DNA: TGTGCCTGGAACTCTGGAGCTGATGAGCAGTTCTTC; CDR3: CAWNSGADEQFF
size: NA; J: TRBJ2-1; D: NA; V: TRBV6-2/TRBV6-3; DNA: TGTGCCAGCAGTTACAGGGTAGGGAAAGCGGAGGAAAAATACAATGAGCAGTTCTTC; CDR3: CASSYRVGKAEEKYNEQFF
size: NA; J: TRBJ2-7; D: TRBD1; V: TRBV7-9; DNA: TGTGCCAGCAGCTTAGATCCCGGACAGGGGAAAGGGGGGCAGTACTTC; CDR3: CASSLDPGQGKGGQYF
size: NA; J: TRBJ2-4; D: TRBD1; V: TRBV10-3; DNA: TGTGCCATCAGTGAGTCGCAGGACAGGAACATTCAGTACTTC; CDR3: CAISESQDRNIQYF
size: NA; J: TRBJ2-7; D: TRBD1; V: TRBV11-2; DNA: TGTGCCAGCAGCTTGGACAGGCAGTCCTACGAGCAGTACTTC; CDR3: CASSLDRQSYEQYF
size: NA; J: TRBJ2-5; D: TRBD1; V: TRBV5-1; DNA: TGCGCCAGCAGCTCGACGGGACAGAGCCAAGAGACCCAGTACTTC; CDR3: CASSSTGQSQETQYF
size: NA; J: TRBJ2-7; D: TRBD1; V: TRBV29-1; DNA: TGCAGCGTTGCTGGGACAGGGGGCCTCGGCAGTACCTACGAGCAGTACTTC; CDR3: CSVAGTGGLGSTYEQYF
size: few; J: TRBJ2-1; D: TRBD2; V: TRBV6-5; DNA: TGTGCCAGCAGTTACTCTTTGGCTAGCGGAAATGAGCAGTTCTTC; CDR3: CASSYSLASGNEQFF
size: NA; J: TRBJ2-6; D: NA; V: TRBV10-3; DNA: TGTGCCATCAGCCGTGGCGGGTCTGGGGCCAACGTCCTGACTTTC; CDR3: CAISRGGSGANVLTF
size: NA; J: TRBJ1-2; D: NA; V: TRBV20-1; DNA: TGCAGTGCTAGAGATCAAGGAAGACTCTATGGCTACACCTTC; CDR3: CSARDQGRLYGYTF
size: few; J: TRBJ2-7; D: NA; V: TRBV19; DNA: TGTGCCAGTACTACGGCAATCGGCTACGAGCAGTACTTC; CDR3: CASTTAIGYEQYF